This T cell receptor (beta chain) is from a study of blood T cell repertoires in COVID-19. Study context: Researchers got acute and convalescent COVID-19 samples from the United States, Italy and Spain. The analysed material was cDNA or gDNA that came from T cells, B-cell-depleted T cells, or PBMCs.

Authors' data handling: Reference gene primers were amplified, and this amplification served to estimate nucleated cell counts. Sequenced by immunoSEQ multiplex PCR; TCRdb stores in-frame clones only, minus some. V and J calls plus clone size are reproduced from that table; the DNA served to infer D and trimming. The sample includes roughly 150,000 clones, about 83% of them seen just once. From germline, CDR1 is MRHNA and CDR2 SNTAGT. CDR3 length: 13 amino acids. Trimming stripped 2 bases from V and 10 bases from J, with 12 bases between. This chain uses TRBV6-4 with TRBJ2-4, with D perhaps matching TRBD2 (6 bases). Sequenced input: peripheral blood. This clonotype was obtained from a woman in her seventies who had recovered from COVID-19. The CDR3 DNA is TGTGCCAGCAGTGACGGTCCCGCGGGGATTCAGTACTTC. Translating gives CASSDGPAGIQYF.